This T cell receptor beta chain was identified during a study of multiple sclerosis patients with progressive multifocal leukoencephalopathy. Notes on the study in general: Most PML patients had lower entropy, suggesting less diverse TRB repertoires. Before and during natalizumab, the clones expanded at PML already existed.

Time point noted: before natalizumab initiation. The T0 samples predate the first natalizumab infusion. Generated by immunoSEQ multiplex PCR, the TCRdb table keeps only in-frame clones and is missing some. The sample consists of about 28,000 clones, approximately 90% of them appearing once. Notes on this clone: Its antigen is unknown.

This clonotype was obtained from a human donor with multiple sclerosis. The material sequenced was PBMCs.

CDR3 sequence (DNA): TGTGCCAGCAGTGAAATCTTGGGACAGTCATTCTATGGCTACACCTTC. This codes for CASSEILGQSFYGYTF. The chain links TRBV6-1 to TRBJ1-2; 7 bases are a match to TRBD1. J gave up 4 bases and V 2 bases, and 10 bases lay outside the gene matches. CDR1 and CDR2 from the germline V gene are MNHNS and SASEGT. This CDR3 has 16 amino acids.